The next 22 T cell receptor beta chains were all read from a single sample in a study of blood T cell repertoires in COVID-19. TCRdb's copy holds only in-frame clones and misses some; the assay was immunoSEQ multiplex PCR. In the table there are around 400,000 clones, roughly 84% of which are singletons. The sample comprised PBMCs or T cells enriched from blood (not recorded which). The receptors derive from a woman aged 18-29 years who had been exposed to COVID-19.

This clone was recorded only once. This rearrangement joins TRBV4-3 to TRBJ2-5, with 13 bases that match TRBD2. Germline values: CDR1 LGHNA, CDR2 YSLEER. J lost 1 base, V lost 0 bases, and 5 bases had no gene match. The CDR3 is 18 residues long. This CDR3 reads CASSQDRTSGGFQETQYF. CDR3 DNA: TGCGCCAGCAGCCAAGATCGGACTAGCGGGGGATTCCAAGAGACCCAGTACTTC.

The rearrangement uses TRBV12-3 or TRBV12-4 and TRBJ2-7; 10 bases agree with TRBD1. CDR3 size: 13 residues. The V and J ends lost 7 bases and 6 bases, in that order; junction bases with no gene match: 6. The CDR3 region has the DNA TGTGCCAGCACTGGGGACAGGGGCGGCGAGCAGTACTTC. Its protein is CASTGDRGGEQYF.

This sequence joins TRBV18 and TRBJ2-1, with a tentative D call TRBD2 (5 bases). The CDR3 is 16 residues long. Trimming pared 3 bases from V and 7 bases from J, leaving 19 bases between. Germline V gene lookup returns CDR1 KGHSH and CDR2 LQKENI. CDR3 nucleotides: TGTGCCAGCTCACCTCCGTCGAGGGCAAGAGAAAATGAGCAGTTCTTC. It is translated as CASSPPSRARENEQFF.

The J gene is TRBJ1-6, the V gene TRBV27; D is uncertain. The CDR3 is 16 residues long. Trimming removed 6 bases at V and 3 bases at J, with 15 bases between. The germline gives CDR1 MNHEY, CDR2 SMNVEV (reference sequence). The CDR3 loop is CASSREGTNYNSPLHF. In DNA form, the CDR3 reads TGTGCCAGCAGCCGAGAGGGCACCAACTATAATTCACCCCTCCACTTT.

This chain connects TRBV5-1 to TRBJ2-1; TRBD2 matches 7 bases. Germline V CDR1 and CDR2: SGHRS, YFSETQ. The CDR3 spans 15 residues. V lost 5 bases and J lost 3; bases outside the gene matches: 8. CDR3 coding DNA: TGCGCCAGCAGTTCGACGGCTAGCGGCTACAATGAGCAGTTCTTC. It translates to CASSSTASGYNEQFF.

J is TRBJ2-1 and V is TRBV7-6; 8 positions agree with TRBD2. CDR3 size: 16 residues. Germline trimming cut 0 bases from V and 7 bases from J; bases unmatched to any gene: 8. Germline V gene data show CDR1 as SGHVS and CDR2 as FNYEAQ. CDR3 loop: CASSLAAGGIGNEQFF. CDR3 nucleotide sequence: TGTGCCAGCAGCTTAGCGGCGGGAGGCATTGGGAATGAGCAGTTCTTC. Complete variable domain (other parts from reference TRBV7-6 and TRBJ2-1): GAGVSQSPRYKVTKRGQDVALRCDPISGHVSLYWYRQALGQGPEFLTYFNYEAQQDKSGLPNDRFSAERPEGSISTLTIQRTEQRDSAMYRCASSLAAGGIGNEQFFGPGTRLTVL.

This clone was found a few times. CDR3 DNA sequence: TGCGCCAGCAGTGGACGGGACTATTCACCCCTCCACTTT. This sequence encodes CASSGRDYSPLHF. This sequence joins TRBV10-1 and TRBJ1-6; a weak D match, TRBD1 (5 bases). The CDR3 covers 13 residues. Per the germline V gene, CDR1 is WNHNN and CDR2 is SYGVQD (reference sequence). V lost 4 bases, J lost 8 bases, and 9 bases lay in between.

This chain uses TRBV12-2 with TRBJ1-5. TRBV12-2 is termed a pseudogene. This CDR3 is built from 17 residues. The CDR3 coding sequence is TGTGCAAGTCGCTTAGCGCGGGGAGGGCGAAGGGGTCAGCCCCAGCATTTT. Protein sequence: CASRLARGGRRGQPQHF.

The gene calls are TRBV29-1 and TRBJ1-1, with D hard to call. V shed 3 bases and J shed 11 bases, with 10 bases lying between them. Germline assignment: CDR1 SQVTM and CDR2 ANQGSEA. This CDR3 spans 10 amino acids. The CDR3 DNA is TGCAGCGTTGAGGCCGGGGTCGCTTTCTTT. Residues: CSVEAGVAFF. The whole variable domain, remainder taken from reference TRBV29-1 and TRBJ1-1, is SAVISQKPSRDICQRGTSLTIQCQVDSQVTMMFWYRQQPGQSLTLIATANQGSEATYESGFVIDKFPISRPNLTFSTLTVSNMSPEDSSIYLCSVEAGVAFFGQGTRLTVV.

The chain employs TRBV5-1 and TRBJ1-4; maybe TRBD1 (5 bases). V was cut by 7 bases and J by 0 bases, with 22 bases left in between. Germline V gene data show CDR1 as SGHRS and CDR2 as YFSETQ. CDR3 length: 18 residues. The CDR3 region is CASPITAGKVATNEKLFF. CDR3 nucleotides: TGCGCCAGCCCCATCACGGCAGGGAAAGTTGCAACTAATGAAAAACTGTTTTTT.

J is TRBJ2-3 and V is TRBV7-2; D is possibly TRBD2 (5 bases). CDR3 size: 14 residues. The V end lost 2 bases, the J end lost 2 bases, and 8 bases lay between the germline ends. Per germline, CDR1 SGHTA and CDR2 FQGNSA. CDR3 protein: CASSLLADTDTQYF. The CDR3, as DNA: TGTGCCAGCAGCTTACTAGCCGACACAGATACGCAGTATTTT.

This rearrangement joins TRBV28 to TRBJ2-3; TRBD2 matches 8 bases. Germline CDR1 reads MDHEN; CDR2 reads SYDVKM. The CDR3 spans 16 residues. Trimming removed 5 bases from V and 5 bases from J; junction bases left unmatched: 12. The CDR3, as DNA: TGTGCCAGCAGTCCGGTGGTGTCGGGAGGGGTAGATACGCAGTATTTT. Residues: CASSPVVSGGVDTQYF.

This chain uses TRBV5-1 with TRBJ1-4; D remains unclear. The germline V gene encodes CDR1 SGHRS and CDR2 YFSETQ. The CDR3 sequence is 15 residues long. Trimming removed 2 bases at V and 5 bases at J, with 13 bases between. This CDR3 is CASSFSGSYNEKLFF. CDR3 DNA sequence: TGCGCCAGCAGCTTTTCCGGGAGCTACAATGAAAAACTGTTTTTT.

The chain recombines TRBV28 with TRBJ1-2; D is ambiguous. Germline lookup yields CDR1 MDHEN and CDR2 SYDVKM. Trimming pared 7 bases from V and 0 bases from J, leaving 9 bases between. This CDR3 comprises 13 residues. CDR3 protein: CASTTLTNYGYTF. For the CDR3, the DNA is TGTGCCAGCACGACACTGACTAACTATGGCTACACCTTC.

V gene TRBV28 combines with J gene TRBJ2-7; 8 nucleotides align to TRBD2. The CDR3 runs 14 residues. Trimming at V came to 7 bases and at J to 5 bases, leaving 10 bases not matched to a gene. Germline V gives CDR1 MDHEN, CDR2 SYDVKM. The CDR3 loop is CASTSAGEGDEQYF. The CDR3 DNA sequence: TGTGCCAGCACCTCAGCGGGAGAGGGGGACGAGCAGTACTTC.

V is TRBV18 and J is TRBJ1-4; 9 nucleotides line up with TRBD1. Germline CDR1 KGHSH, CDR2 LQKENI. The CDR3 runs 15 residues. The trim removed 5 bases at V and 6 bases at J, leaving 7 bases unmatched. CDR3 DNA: TGTGCCAGCTCAGCCGGGACAGGGAGCCATGAAAAACTGTTTTTT. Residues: CASSAGTGSHEKLFF. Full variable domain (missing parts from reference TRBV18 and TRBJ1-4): NAGVMQNPRHLVRRRGQEARLRCSPMKGHSHVYWYRQLPEEGLKFMVYLQKENIIDESGMPKERFSAEFPKEGPSILRIQQVVRGDSAAYFCASSAGTGSHEKLFFGSGTQLSVL.

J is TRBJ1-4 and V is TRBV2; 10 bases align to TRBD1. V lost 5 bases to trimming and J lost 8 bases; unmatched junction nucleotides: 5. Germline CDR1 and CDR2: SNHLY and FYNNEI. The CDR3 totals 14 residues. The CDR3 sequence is CASSSGTGAEKLFF. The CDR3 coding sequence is TGTGCCAGCAGTTCCGGGACAGGGGCGGAAAAACTGTTTTTT.

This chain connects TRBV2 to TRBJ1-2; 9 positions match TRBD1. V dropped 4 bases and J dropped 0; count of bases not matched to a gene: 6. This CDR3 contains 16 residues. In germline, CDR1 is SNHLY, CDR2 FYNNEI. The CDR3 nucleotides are TGTGCCAGCAGTGTGACCGGGACAGGGACTAACTATGGCTACACCTTC. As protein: CASSVTGTGTNYGYTF.

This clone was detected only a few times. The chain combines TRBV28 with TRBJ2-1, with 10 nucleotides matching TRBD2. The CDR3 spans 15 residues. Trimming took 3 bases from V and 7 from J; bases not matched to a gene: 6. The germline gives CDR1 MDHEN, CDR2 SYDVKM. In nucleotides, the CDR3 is TGTGCCAGCAGTTTTGGGCTAGCGGGAGAAAATGAGCAGTTCTTC. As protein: CASSFGLAGENEQFF.

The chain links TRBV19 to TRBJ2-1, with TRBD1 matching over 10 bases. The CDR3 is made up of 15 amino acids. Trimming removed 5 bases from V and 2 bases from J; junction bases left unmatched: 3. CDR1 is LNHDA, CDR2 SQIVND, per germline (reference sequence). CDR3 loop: CASSETGGTYNEQFF. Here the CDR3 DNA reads TGTGCCAGTAGTGAGACAGGGGGCACCTACAATGAGCAGTTCTTC.

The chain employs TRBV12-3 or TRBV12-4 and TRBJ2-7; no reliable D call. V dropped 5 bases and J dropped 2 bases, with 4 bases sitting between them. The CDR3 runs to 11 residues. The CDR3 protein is CASSITYEQYF. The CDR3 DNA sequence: TGTGCCAGCAGTATCACCTACGAGCAGTACTTC.

CDR3 coding DNA: TGTGCCAGCAGTGAGTACAGGGGGCGCGACGAGCAGTACTTC. Translated: CASSEYRGRDEQYF. V is TRBV6-1 and J is TRBJ2-7; 9 bases match TRBD1. The CDR3 runs to 14 residues. The germline V gene has CDR1 MNHNS and CDR2 SASEGT. V shed 3 bases, J shed 5 bases, and the junction held 5 bases outside the gene matches.